These 17 T cell receptor beta chains originate from one sample sequenced in a study of blood T cell repertoires in COVID-19 (dated by TCRdb to the early 2020s). The library was generated by the immunoSEQ multiplex PCR assay. Imported from immuneACCESS, the table was reduced by TCRdb to in-frame sequences with V and J called. These copies leave out some clones; in studies compared against another copy, an unresolved V gene accounts for under half, and the cause of the remainder is not known. The sample table contains under 130,000 clones; only one count was recorded for 70% to 90% of them. The ten largest make up under 4% of the sample. The sequenced material came from peripheral blood. The receptors derive from a man aged 45-65 years in a cohort sampled during active COVID-19.

J is TRBJ2-1 and V is TRBV5-6; the match to TRBD1 covers 7 bases. Germline V gene lookup returns CDR1 SGHDT and CDR2 YYEEEE. The CDR3 loop spans 16 amino acids. J was trimmed by 5 bases and V by 4 bases; bases with no gene match: 12. CDR3 nucleotide sequence: TGTGCCAGCAGCCAGACAGGGAACCGGGTAAACAATGAGCAGTTCTTC. Its protein is CASSQTGNRVNNEQFF.

The chain couples TRBV14 to TRBJ2-1; no definite D call. The V end was cut by 7 bases, the J end by 8 bases, with 18 bases between. CDR1 SGHDN and CDR2 FVKESK come from the germline V gene. The length of the CDR3 is 14 residues. In DNA form, the CDR3 reads TGTGCCAGCACTCCATCGGCAGGTCGGTATGAGCAGTTCTTC. Its protein is CASTPSAGRYEQFF. Complete variable domain (other parts from reference TRBV14 and TRBJ2-1): EAGVTQFPSHSVIEKGQTVTLRCDPISGHDNLYWYRRVMGKEIKFLLHFVKESKQDESGMPNNRFLAERTGGTYSTLKVQPAELEDSGVYFCASTPSAGRYEQFFGPGTRLTVL.

V usage is TRBV7-2 and J usage is TRBJ1-5; a possible D gene is TRBD1 (5 bases). V was cut by 5 bases and J by 1 base, with 9 bases left in between. CDR3 length: 14 amino acids. The germline CDR1 and CDR2 sequences are SGHTA and FQGNSA. CDR3 in amino acids: CASSPGGSNQPQHF. In DNA form, the CDR3 reads TGTGCCAGCAGCCCCGGGGGAAGCAATCAGCCCCAGCATTTT.

CDR3: CATSRDRSEAETQYF. CDR3 coding DNA: TGTGCCACCAGCAGAGATCGGTCGGAGGCAGAGACCCAGTACTTC. The chain uses TRBV15 and TRBJ2-5; a possible D gene is TRBD2 (5 bases). Germline CDR1 is LNHNV and CDR2 is YYDKDF (reference sequence). The germline V and J ends were trimmed by 0 bases and 4 bases, with 12 bases remaining between them. The length of the CDR3 is 15 residues.

This chain joins TRBV6-6 and TRBJ1-1; no firm D call. Trimming removed 0 bases at V and 4 bases at J, with 12 bases between. This CDR3 is 15 amino acids long. Germline assignment: CDR1 MNHNY and CDR2 SVGAGI (reference sequence). The CDR3 spells CASSYSAGVGTEAFF. CDR3 bases: TGTGCCAGCAGTTACTCGGCGGGTGTCGGCACTGAAGCTTTCTTT.

The rearrangement links TRBV7-2 to TRBJ2-1; no clear D gene. This CDR3 is 12 amino acids long. Germline lookup yields CDR1 SGHTA and CDR2 FQGNSA. V lost 5 bases and J 6 bases, leaving 8 bases between the germline ends. Here the CDR3 reads CASSPLPNEQFF. CDR3 DNA sequence: TGTGCCAGCAGCCCCCTACCCAATGAGCAGTTCTTC.

The chain uses TRBV12-3 or TRBV12-4 and TRBJ2-3; D is perhaps TRBD2 (7 bases). The CDR3 extends over 12 amino acids. The V end lost 1 base, the J end lost 10 bases, and 9 bases lay between the germline ends. This chain's CDR3 is CASSLGGGPQYF. In nucleotides, the CDR3 is TGTGCCAGCAGTTTAGGGGGGGGGCCGCAGTATTTT.

The chain links TRBV11-3 to TRBJ1-1; 7 nucleotides line up with TRBD1. Germline CDR1 SGHNT, CDR2 YENEEA. V was clipped by 1 base and J by 6 bases; unmatched bases: 5. The CDR3 is 14 amino acids. The CDR3 DNA sequence: TGTGCCAGCAGCTTAGGACAGGGAGACGCTGAAGCTTTCTTT. Its protein product is CASSLGQGDAEAFF. Based on the CDR3 plus reference TRBV11-3 and TRBJ1-1, the full variable domain is EAGVVQSPRYKIIEKKQPVAFWCNPISGHNTLYWYLQNLGQGPELLIRYENEEAVDDSQLPKDRFSAERLKGVDSTLKIQPAELGDSAVYLCASSLGQGDAEAFFGQGTRLTVV.

The CDR3, as DNA: TGTGCCAGCAGCAATACGGGGACAAGGGATACCGGGGAGCTGTTTTTT. Translating gives CASSNTGTRDTGELFF. The V call is TRBV11-3, the J call TRBJ2-2, with D maybe TRBD1 (6 bases). This CDR3 comprises 16 residues. The germline V gene encodes CDR1 SGHNT and CDR2 YENEEA. The V end was cut by 5 bases, the J end by 5 bases, with 18 bases between. Based on the CDR3 plus reference TRBV11-3 and TRBJ2-2, the full variable domain is EAGVVQSPRYKIIEKKQPVAFWCNPISGHNTLYWYLQNLGQGPELLIRYENEEAVDDSQLPKDRFSAERLKGVDSTLKIQPAELGDSAVYLCASSNTGTRDTGELFFGEGSRLTVL.

V is TRBV9 and J is TRBJ2-2, with 9 nucleotides matching TRBD1. Losses at the gene ends were 0 bases for V and 7 bases for J; bases not matched to a gene: 4. Per the germline V gene, CDR1 is SGDLS and CDR2 is YYNGEE. This CDR3 has 15 amino acids. The CDR3 loop reads CASSVATGGNGELFF. CDR3 nucleotides: TGTGCCAGCAGCGTAGCTACAGGGGGCAACGGGGAGCTGTTTTTT.

The rearrangement joins TRBV24-1 to TRBJ1-1; D not certain. Trimming removed 3 bases at V and 9 bases at J, with 13 bases between. The CDR3 length is 13 residues. Germline CDR1 is KGHDR and CDR2 is SFDVKD. CDR3 bases: TGTGCCACCAGTGATGGTGTTACGGGAAAAGCTTTCTTT. Protein sequence: CATSDGVTGKAFF.

The rearrangement uses TRBV7-2 and TRBJ2-5; weak D call: TRBD2 (7 bases). The CDR3 loop spans 14 amino acids. Looked up from germline, CDR1 is SGHTA and CDR2 is FQGNSA. V gave up 5 bases and J gave up 5 bases, with 15 bases separating them. CDR3 coding DNA: TGTGCCAGCAGCGACCGGGGGGCCAGGGAGACCCAGTACTTC. Protein: CASSDRGARETQYF.

This chain joins TRBV10-2 and TRBJ2-2; possible D gene TRBD1, 6 bases. Germline V CDR1 and CDR2: WSHSY, SAAADI. The CDR3 length is 13 residues. Deletions cut 6 bases from V and 4 bases from J, with 9 bases between. Here the CDR3 reads CASRPGVTGELFF. The CDR3 DNA is TGCGCCAGCAGGCCAGGGGTCACCGGGGAGCTGTTTTTT.

V and J are TRBV27 and TRBJ1-1; the D gene is possibly TRBD1 (5 bases). Trimming left V 6 bases short and J 3 bases short, with 17 bases between. This CDR3 spans 15 amino acids. Looked up from germline, CDR1 is MNHEY and CDR2 is SMNVEV (reference sequence). The CDR3 protein is CASSQMGGGYTEAFF. CDR3 DNA: TGTGCCAGCAGCCAGATGGGGGGAGGATACACTGAAGCTTTCTTT.

This clone was detected only once. The gene calls are TRBV10-3 and TRBJ1-1, with 8 positions matching TRBD1. V was pared by 7 bases and J by 10 bases, with 11 bases of the junction left unmatched. The CDR3 spans 13 residues. CDR1 and CDR2 (germline): ENHRY, SYGVKD. CDR3 nucleotides: TGTGCCATCAAAGGCGGACAGGGCAAACCAGCTTTCTTT. It specifies CAIKGGQGKPAFF.

The chain recombines TRBV9 with TRBJ2-3; TRBD2 agrees at 13 bases. Per germline, CDR1 SGDLS and CDR2 YYNGEE. Germline trimming cut 0 bases from V and 3 bases from J; bases unmatched to any gene: 4. The CDR3 covers 17 residues. CDR3 loop: CASSVVGLAGVTDTQYF. CDR3 DNA: TGTGCCAGCAGCGTAGTAGGACTAGCGGGGGTTACAGATACGCAGTATTTT.

The chain has TRBV24-1 and TRBJ2-6; the D gene is possibly TRBD1 (7 bases). Deletions cut 5 bases from V and 4 bases from J, with 11 bases between. The CDR3 contains 15 residues. From germline, CDR1 is KGHDR and CDR2 SFDVKD. DNA of the CDR3: TGTGCCACCAGTGCAGGGGGGAGAGGGGCCAACGTCCTGACTTTC. It encodes CATSAGGRGANVLTF.